The sequence of this TCR beta chain was determined in a study of control samples from healthy donors and cancer patients. Clones were read by immunoSEQ multiplex PCR, and TCRdb kept only the in-frame ones, dropping some. Of 90,000 to 150,000 clones listed, approximately 89% are singletons. This clone was seen once. The CDR3 is 16 amino acids. Trimming took 7 bases from V and 2 from J, leaving 18 bases between them. Germline V gene data show CDR1 as SNHLY and CDR2 as FYNNEI. This receptor was taken from a man aged 35-49 years in good health. What was sequenced was blood. V and J are TRBV2 and TRBJ1-3; a weak D match, TRBD1 (6 bases). CDR3 bases: TGTGCCAGCAATTCGTTTTACAGGGACCCTGGAAACACCATATATTTT. Its protein product is CASNSFYRDPGNTIYF.